This T cell receptor (beta chain) was sequenced for a study of OX40 agonist ivuxolimab in advanced cancers. Assay used: immunoSEQ multiplex PCR; TCRdb lists only in-frame clones, some missing. This repertoire shows more than 45,000 clones, over 75% found once; its top ten account for 0.75%. Remarks on this clone: Its antigen is not identified.

This CDR3 is 16 amino acids long. Trimming removed 7 bases from V and 7 bases from J; junction bases left unmatched: 13. The germline V gene has CDR1 MDHEN and CDR2 SYDVKM. Findings of the study overall: Partial responders at 0.1-3.0 mg/kg had among the lowest clonal expansion.

The sample in question was CD4+ or CD8+ T cells sorted from blood, obtained in a trial of the OX40 agonist ivuxolimab. This chain joins TRBV28 and TRBJ1-6; 7 bases fit TRBD1. This clonotype was obtained from an adult with an advanced solid tumor such as melanoma, head and neck, liver or kidney cancer. The chain's CDR3 is CASKAPGQSENSPLHF. In nucleotides, the CDR3 is TGTGCCAGCAAGGCCCCGGGACAGAGTGAGAATTCACCCCTCCACTTT.